This T cell receptor beta chain was identified during a study of early T cells in non-severe SARS-CoV-2 infection. In this sample, this clonotype turned up many times. TCRdb independently ran MiXCR on the 5' RACE reads; one entry per CDR3 protein. Here the sample spans about 70,000 distinct CDR3 sequences, more than 8.5% being singletons. The receptor's source is an adult who was a healthcare worker with PCR-confirmed SARS-CoV-2 infection or an uninfected control (not recorded which). This material consisted of whole blood, taken at baseline.

The CDR3 sequence: CASSFGGSSTGELFF. In DNA, the CDR3 is TGTGCCAGCAGTTTTGGCGGGAGTAGCACCGGGGAGCTGTTTTTT. V and J are TRBV27 and TRBJ2-2, with 7 bases fitting TRBD2. CDR3 length equals 15 residues. Trimming took 3 bases from V and 4 from J; bases not matched to a gene: 5. Germline lookup yields CDR1 MNHEY and CDR2 SMNVEV (reference sequence).